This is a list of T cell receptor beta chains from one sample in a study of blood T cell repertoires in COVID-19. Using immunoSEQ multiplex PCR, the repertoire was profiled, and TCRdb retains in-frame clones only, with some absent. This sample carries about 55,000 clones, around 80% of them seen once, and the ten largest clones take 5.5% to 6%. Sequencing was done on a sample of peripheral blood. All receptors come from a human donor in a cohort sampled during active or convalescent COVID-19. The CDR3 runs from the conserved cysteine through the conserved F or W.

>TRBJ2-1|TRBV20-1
CSARWRDEQFF
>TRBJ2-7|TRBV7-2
CASSSRAGGTYEQYF
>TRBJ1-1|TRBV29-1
CSVDVIEAFF
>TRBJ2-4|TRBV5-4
CASSVPDRENIQYF
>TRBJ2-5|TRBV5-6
CASKSGLETQYF
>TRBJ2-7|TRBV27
CASSPPGGRSYEQYF
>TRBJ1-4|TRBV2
CASREGSTAGNEKLFF
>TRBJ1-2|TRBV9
CASSAFPGTGGASGYTF
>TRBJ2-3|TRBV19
CASSIGQVDTQYF
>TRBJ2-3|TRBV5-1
CASSRGAGGPTDTQYF
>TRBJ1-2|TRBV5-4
CASSPDRANPNYGYTF
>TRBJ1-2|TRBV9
CASSPRRGSTYGYTF
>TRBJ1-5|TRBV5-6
CASSYRGPNSNQPQHF
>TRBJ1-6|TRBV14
CASSQRPRGSPLHF
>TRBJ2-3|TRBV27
CASSWGGSDTQYF
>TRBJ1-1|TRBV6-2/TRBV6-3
CASSSRLLRNTEAFF
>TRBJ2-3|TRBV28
CASRGRDSTGTDTQYF
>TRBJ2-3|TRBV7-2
CASSLNPSPMQDTQYF
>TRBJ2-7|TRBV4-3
CASSQAAGGYEQYF
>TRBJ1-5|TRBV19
CASSIDLQGGNQPQHF
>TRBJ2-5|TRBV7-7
CASSPRGGTGETQYF
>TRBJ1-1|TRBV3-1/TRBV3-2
CASSQREGPAFF
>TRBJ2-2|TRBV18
CASQETPTNTGELFF
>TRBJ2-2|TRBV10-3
CAISGQPAGTNTGELFF
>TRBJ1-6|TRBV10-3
CAISSTGGGNSPLHF
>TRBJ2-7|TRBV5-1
CASRLETAAGEQYF
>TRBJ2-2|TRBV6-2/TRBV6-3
CASSPQGANTGELFF
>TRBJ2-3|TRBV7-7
CASSSLSGGADTQYF
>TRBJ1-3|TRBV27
CASSSTGIADTIYF
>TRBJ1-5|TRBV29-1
CSVGQRGGQPQHF
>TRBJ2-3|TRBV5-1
CASSLARQLSTDTQYF
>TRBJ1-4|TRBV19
CASSIEREGGSTIINEKLFF
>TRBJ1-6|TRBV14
CASSQELGLPLHF
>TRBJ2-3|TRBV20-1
CSASERGAVSGDTQYF
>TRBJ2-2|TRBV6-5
CASSTLYRGPGELFF
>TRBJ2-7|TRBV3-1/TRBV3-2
CASSPGLAGDYYEQYF
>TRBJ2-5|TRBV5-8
CASSRGLAGSQETQYF
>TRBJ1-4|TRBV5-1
CASSLAQGGKLFF
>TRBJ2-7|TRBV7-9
CASSLVTSSGGERVYEQYF
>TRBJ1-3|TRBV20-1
CSVIVRGRIYF
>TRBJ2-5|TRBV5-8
CASSLKSGQETQYF
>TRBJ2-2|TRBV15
CATSRVRGAGELFF
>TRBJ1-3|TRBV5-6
CASSGRTGAFSGNTIYF